This T cell receptor beta chain was retrieved from a study of T cells expressing NK-cell markers. Looking at the study overall: Serological testing identified seven of the eight sequenced donors as HCMV-seropositive and one as seronegative. Study results and limitations: It was still unclear whether expanded NKG2C+ T cell clones were HCMV specific. The contribution of dominant NKG2C+ clonotypes to CD8+ T cells in more than five donors was roughly 1.0-7.5%.

On this clonotype: Its antigen is not known.

For TCR beta, cDNA was produced by 5'RACE template switching with UMIs. Reanalyzing the 5' RACE reads, TCRdb keeps one entry per CDR3 protein, without DNA. The repertoire table contains roughly 430,000 distinct CDR3 sequences. The sample taken for sequencing was blood T cells: a sorted CD56 or NKG2C T cell subset, CD4+ or CD8+ T cells, or bulk PBMC T cells (not recorded which). The receptor comes from a woman between 18 and 75 years old in good health.

The CDR3 is CASSYSGGTPTDTQYF. The chain recombines TRBV6-5 with TRBJ2-3; TCRdb indicates TRBD2, and absent DNA this call remains unverified. The CDR3 is 16 amino acids. CDR1 and CDR2 from the germline V gene are MNHEY and SVGAGI.